A single sample gave rise to the 19 T cell receptor beta chains below, sequenced in a study of T cells in Graves' hyperthyroidism and ophthalmopathy. Authors of the study amplified TCR beta CDR3 regions from RNA transcripts. First-round RT-PCR with HTBI primers amplified the TCR CDR3 region. TCRdb recomputed calls from the multiplex PCR reads with MiXCR, one row per CDR3 protein. The sample consists of hundreds of thousands of distinct CDR3 sequences, 38% of them appearing once. What was sequenced was blood. All receptors derive from a man younger than 30 with Graves' hyperthyroidism.

The rearrangement uses TRBV10-3 and TRBJ1-2; no definite D call. V lost 6 bases to trimming and J lost 0 bases, with 14 bases between them. The CDR3 covers 15 residues. Looked up from germline, CDR1 is ENHRY and CDR2 is SYGVKD. The CDR3 reads CAIRVDDPPNYGYTF. The CDR3 bases are TGTGCCATCAGGGTAGACGACCCGCCTAACTATGGCTACACCTTC.

There are many counts of this clonotype. V usage is TRBV2 and J usage is TRBJ2-7; 11 bases line up with TRBD1. The CDR3 spans 15 residues. The germline gives CDR1 SNHLY, CDR2 FYNNEI. With V trimmed by 6 bases and J by 5 bases, 9 bases remained unmatched. CDR3 in amino acids: CASSLRTGGFHEQYF. The CDR3, as DNA: TGTGCCAGCAGCCTGAGGACAGGGGGCTTCCACGAGCAGTACTTC.

The chain uses TRBV12-3 or TRBV12-4 and TRBJ2-5; D remains ambiguous. The CDR3 covers 13 residues. V was shortened by 7 bases and J by 1 base, with 10 bases between the two germline ends. CDR3 residues: CASTLTLQETQYF. Written as DNA, the CDR3 is TGTGCCAGCACCCTGACTCTCCAAGAGACCCAGTACTTC.

This clonotype was observed a few times. CDR3 amino acids: CASGWDSGTPNTGELFF. The CDR3 nucleotides read TGCGCCAGCGGGTGGGATTCCGGGACACCGAACACCGGGGAGCTGTTTTTT. The V and J genes are TRBV10-2 and TRBJ2-2, with a weak D call TRBD1 (6 bases). This CDR3 contains 17 residues. Trimming took off 8 bases at V and 0 bases at J, with 19 bases between the two ends. Germline V gene sequence: CDR1 WSHSY, CDR2 SAAADI.

The table lists this clonotype with a few counts. The chain joins TRBV15 to TRBJ2-7; D is ambiguous. The CDR3 contains 13 residues. Germline CDR1 reads LNHNV; CDR2 reads YYDKDF (reference sequence). Trimming cost V 11 bases and J 3 bases, with 17 bases left between them. As DNA, the CDR3 is TGTGCCCCCACCCTCCTAATCGGCTACGAGCAGTACTTC. Encoded protein: CAPTLLIGYEQYF.

In regard to this clonotype: A single base separates this from a much larger clone, so it may be a read error. This chain joins TRBV2 and TRBJ1-5; 7 bases agree with TRBD1. The CDR3 contains 15 residues. Germline lookup yields CDR1 SNHLY and CDR2 FYNNEI. V was clipped by 10 bases and J by 2 bases; unmatched bases: 11. The CDR3 region is CATCETGSGNQPQHF. The CDR3 DNA is TGTGCCACCTGCGAGACAGGGAGCGGCAATCAGCCCCAGCATTTT.

The sample holds a few counts of this clonotype. This rearrangement joins TRBV12-5 to TRBJ1-5; D gene unclear. In germline, CDR1 is LGHNT, CDR2 FRNRAP. V lost 3 bases to trimming and J lost 7 bases, with 4 bases between them. The CDR3 has 11 amino acids. The CDR3 loop reads CASGLTQPQHF. CDR3 bases: TGTGCTAGTGGTTTAACACAGCCCCAGCATTTT.

This clonotype was counted only a few times. The chain is built from TRBV12-3 or TRBV12-4 and TRBJ1-5; D may be TRBD1 (5 bases). V shed 5 bases and J shed 6 bases, with 17 bases lying between them. This CDR3 comprises 15 residues. The CDR3 DNA reads TGTGCCAGCAGTCCAGGGACCAGTCTGGGTCAGCCCCAGCATTTT. Translating it yields CASSPGTSLGQPQHF.

This clonotype was detected only a few times. The junction differs from germline at one of its ends, possibly a read error. The J gene is TRBJ1-1, the V gene TRBV24-1; D remains unclear. CDR1 is KGHDR and CDR2 is SFDVKD in the germline V gene. The CDR3 covers 14 residues. CDR3 protein: CASSSLALNTEAFF. CDR3 coding DNA: TGTGCCAGCAGTTCCTTAGCATTGAACACTGAAGCTTTCTTT.

This clonotype was counted ten times or more. The chain has TRBV19 and TRBJ1-4; D not resolved. Germline V gives CDR1 LNHDA, CDR2 SQIVND (reference sequence). Trimming pared 6 bases from V and 7 bases from J, leaving 12 bases between. CDR3 length: 13 amino acids. CDR3 sequence reads: CASRRGGPEKLFF. Here the CDR3 DNA reads TGTGCCAGTAGACGAGGAGGGCCTGAAAAACTGTTTTTT.

Regarding this clonotype: Likely a read error: the CDR3 ends without its conserved phenylalanine or tryptophan. The V and J genes are TRBV11-2 and TRBJ2-7, with a tentative D call TRBD1 (6 bases). The germline V gene encodes CDR1 SGHAT and CDR2 FQNNGV. The ends were cut back, 4 bases at V and 2 bases at J, with 15 bases in the middle. The CDR3 length is 15 residues. CDR3 amino acids: CASSSGTNSPYEQYY. CDR3 in DNA: TGTGCCAGCAGCTCCGGGACAAATAGCCCCTACGAGCAGTACTAC.

This clonotype was counted ten times or more. The gene calls are TRBV12-3 or TRBV12-4 and TRBJ1-2; 7 nucleotides agree with TRBD1. The CDR3 sequence is 14 residues long. V shed 5 bases, J shed 4 bases, and the junction held 7 bases outside the gene matches. The CDR3 spells CASSLLGQSYGYTF. The CDR3 DNA reads TGTGCCAGCAGTCTCCTGGGACAGAGCTATGGCTACACCTTC.

This clonotype showed up many times. The chain links TRBV14 to TRBJ1-1; unclear D gene. CDR1 SGHDN and CDR2 FVKESK come from the germline V gene. The CDR3 contains 13 residues. V was shortened by 1 base and J by 5 bases, with 8 bases between the two germline ends. The CDR3 sequence is CASSQVGQTEAFF. For the CDR3, the DNA is TGTGCCAGCAGCCAAGTAGGCCAGACTGAAGCTTTCTTT.

Many counts were recorded for this clonotype. DNA of the CDR3: TGTGCCATCAGTGAGTCAAGGGGGGACTTGTATAATTCACCCCTCCACTTT. It codes for CAISESRGDLYNSPLHF. The rearrangement uses TRBV10-3 and TRBJ1-6; maybe TRBD1 (6 bases). The CDR3 totals 17 residues. Trimming removed 0 bases from V and 4 bases from J, with 13 bases in between. Germline values: CDR1 ENHRY, CDR2 SYGVKD.

This clonotype occurred a few times. The rearrangement joins TRBV7-8 to TRBJ2-2; D is perhaps TRBD2 (6 bases). Trimming stripped 5 bases from V and 0 bases from J, with 16 bases between. The CDR3 has 17 amino acids. The germline V gene has CDR1 SGHVS and CDR2 FQNEAQ. Written as DNA, the CDR3 is TGTGCCAGCAGCCCCCCCACGGGAGACGCGAACACCGGGGAGCTGTTTTTT. Protein: CASSPPTGDANTGELFF.

V usage is TRBV10-2 and J usage is TRBJ1-5; D ambiguous. Germline V lookup: CDR1 WSHSY, CDR2 SAAADI. V gave up 2 bases and J gave up 6 bases, with 8 bases separating them. The CDR3 has 13 amino acids. Here the CDR3 reads CASSENLSQPQHF. Here the CDR3 DNA reads TGCGCCAGCAGTGAGAATTTGTCTCAGCCCCAGCATTTT.

V usage is TRBV20-1 and J usage is TRBJ2-5; D assignment may be TRBD1 or TRBD2 (5 bases each). Germline CDR1 and CDR2: DFQATT and SNEGSKA (reference sequence). Trimming took 0 bases from V and 2 from J, leaving 19 bases between them. CDR3 size: 17 residues. CDR3 DNA sequence: TGCAGTGCTAGAGATGAGCGGCGGCAGGGCGATCAAGAGACCCAGTACTTC. Translating gives CSARDERRQGDQETQYF.

This chain links TRBV2 with TRBJ1-3; possible D gene TRBD1, 6 bases. The V gene lost 7 bases and the J gene lost 0 bases, with 19 bases spanning the gap. This CDR3 has 17 residues. Germline V gives CDR1 SNHLY, CDR2 FYNNEI. This CDR3 reads CASIPGAGRTSGNTIYF. In DNA, the CDR3 is TGTGCCAGCATCCCGGGGGCAGGGCGAACCTCTGGAAACACCATATATTTT.

This clonotype was detected a few times. The V gene is TRBV19, the J gene TRBJ1-1; no firm D call. The germline gives CDR1 LNHDA, CDR2 SQIVND (reference sequence). Trimming stripped 1 base from V and 4 bases from J, with 10 bases between. The CDR3 is 14 amino acids. CDR3 region: CASSIGGRSTEAFF. The CDR3 DNA follows: TGTGCCAGTAGTATAGGGGGTCGGAGCACTGAAGCTTTCTTT.